This T cell receptor (beta chain) originates from a study of blood T cell repertoires in COVID-19. The CDR3 covers 15 residues. The V end was cut by 5 bases, the J end by 4 bases, with 18 bases between. Germline CDR1 is SGHKS and CDR2 is YYEKEE (reference sequence). How the authors handled the data: By means of reference gene primer amplification, nucleated cell counts were estimated. Sequencing was performed with immunoSEQ multiplex PCR; in TCRdb, only in-frame clones are kept and a portion is missing. V and J calls and clone size are as listed in that table; D and trimming were resolved from the DNA. The table lists tens of thousands of clones, approximately 90% of them singletons.

The TCR comes from a woman of 80 years or more with COVID-19, enrolled during active disease. The sample comprised peripheral blood. The rearrangement links TRBV5-5 to TRBJ1-2; D gene unclear. The CDR3 loop reads CASSLEFSTRYGYTF. For the CDR3, the DNA is TGTGCCAGCAGTCTTGAGTTCTCCACTCGCTATGGCTACACCTTC.